The present T cell receptor beta chain was sequenced within a study of T cells in Graves' hyperthyroidism and ophthalmopathy (dated by TCRdb to between 2018 and 2021). With respect to the entire study: Peripheral blood was collected at initial diagnosis, before any treatment. In addition, the study compared T-cell repertoires in thyroid tissue and in blood from 6 or 7 Graves' hyperthyroidism patients. The paper reports TCR Vbeta CDR3 sequencing of 130 to 150 peripheral blood samples: approximately 41 ophthalmopathy, over 70 hyperthyroidism and around 17 progressor patients. Once sampling was done, hyperthyroidism patients were given methimazole at a starting dose of 30 mg daily, whereas ophthalmopathy patients were given high-dose intravenous methylprednisolone. The roughly 90 discovery patients were divided at random into training and test sets in a 7:3 ratio. To identify distinguishing TCR V-J signatures, a discovery cohort of 90 to 100 patients was used, comprising fewer than 45 with Graves' ophthalmopathy and some 60 with stable Graves' hyperthyroidism. An independent validation cohort of about 19 hyperthyroidism patients and more than 15 patients who later progressed to ophthalmopathy tested prospective prediction of ophthalmopathy.

A patient counted as having stable Graves' hyperthyroidism if no progression to ophthalmopathy occurred over 18 months of follow-up. Hyperthyroidism patients were newly diagnosed, had a disease duration of under 2 months, and were aged 18 to 65 years. Patients with uncontrolled infections, other autoimmune diseases, pregnancy or lactation were excluded. Diagnoses were established on the basis of clinical symptoms, serum thyroxine and TRAb, thyroid ultrasound, and orbital computed tomography. PBMCs were isolated from 7.5 to 10 ml of fresh peripheral blood by Ficoll-Paque density gradient centrifugation. Total RNA was extracted with Trizol reagent, and quality was checked on an Agilent 2100 Bioanalyzer. Study-wide findings and limitations: In validation, the model predicted progression to ophthalmopathy a median of roughly six months before onset, with roughly 68% sensitivity and nearly 75% specificity. A 13 V-J signature model separated ophthalmopathy from stable hyperthyroidism, with around 90% sensitivity and roughly 81% specificity in cross-validation and 80%/75% in testing. Most expanded thyroid clonotypes (frequency above 0.001) were also found in blood, which suggests that blood repertoires may mirror thyroid immune responses. No statistical method was used to fix the sample size in advance, and group allocation was not hidden from the investigators.

This clonotype was observed many times. Its antigen is currently not known. No much larger clonotype is one base removed from it; base qualities were not supplied. The TCR beta CDR3 regions were amplified from the RNA transcripts. For the first round of RT-PCR on the TCR CDR3, the HTBI primer set was used together with the Qiagen OneStep RT-PCR kit. Libraries were constructed in a second round of multiplex PCR, after which size selection and purification were performed. Paired-end sequencing of the libraries was performed with 100 bp reads on an Illumina HiSeq2000. Per the original workflow: SOAPnuke was used to process the raw data, with reads discarded if the reads contained adapters or uncalled bases, had a mean Phred below 15, or lacked an exact constant-primer or identifier match. High-quality paired reads were merged using COPE v1.2.5, and each unique nucleotide sequence was defined as a clonotype. MiTCR v1.1 was used to align the clonotypes against IMGT TRBV, TRBD and TRBJ reference segments. The analysis included only V-J combinations with a frequency above 0.0001, which together covered approximately 99% of the repertoires. The TCS score was defined as F50 (clonal expansion) divided by E x V (chaos), with BLOSUM62-based TCRdist calculated between CDR3 peptides within each V-J. Welch's t-statistics and random forest reduced roughly 500 V-J features to 10 to 15, which were used in a naive Bayes classifier (R e1071). Using fastp at Q25 and MiXCR, TCRdb reprocessed the public reads and kept productive beta chains. Records with the same CDR3 protein are collapsed into one entry carrying the most frequent genes and DNA. The V and J calls reflect TCRdb's pipeline rather than the authors' work. This sample comprises approximately 300,000 distinct CDR3 sequences, 15% to 20% of them detected only once. Around a third of the sample is in the top ten clones.

As encoded in the germline V gene (reference sequence), CDR1 is PRHDT while CDR2 is FYEKMQ. The CDR3 runs 16 residues from the cysteine to the phenylalanine. Only the CDR3 region is kept as DNA, spanning 48 bases read in frame from base 1. Germline trimming: 1 base from V, 4 bases from J; junction bases outside gene matches: 9. The sequence joins TRBV13 to TRBJ2-7, and 8 bases in between align with TRBD2. Sequenced input: blood. The sequence came from a man aged 25 to 45 with Graves' hyperthyroidism. CDR3 loop: CASSLDQGSGTYEQYF. The sequenced DNA: TGTGCCAGCAGCTTAGATCAAGGTAGCGGGACATACGAGCAGTACTTC. The CDR3 plus the reference TRBV13 and TRBJ2-7 genes for the other parts give the full variable domain: AAGVIQSPRHLIKEKRETATLKCYPIPRHDTVYWYQQGPGQDPQFLISFYEKMQSDKGSIPDRFSAQQFSDYHSELNMSSLELGDSALYFCASSLDQGSGTYEQYFGPGTRLTVT.